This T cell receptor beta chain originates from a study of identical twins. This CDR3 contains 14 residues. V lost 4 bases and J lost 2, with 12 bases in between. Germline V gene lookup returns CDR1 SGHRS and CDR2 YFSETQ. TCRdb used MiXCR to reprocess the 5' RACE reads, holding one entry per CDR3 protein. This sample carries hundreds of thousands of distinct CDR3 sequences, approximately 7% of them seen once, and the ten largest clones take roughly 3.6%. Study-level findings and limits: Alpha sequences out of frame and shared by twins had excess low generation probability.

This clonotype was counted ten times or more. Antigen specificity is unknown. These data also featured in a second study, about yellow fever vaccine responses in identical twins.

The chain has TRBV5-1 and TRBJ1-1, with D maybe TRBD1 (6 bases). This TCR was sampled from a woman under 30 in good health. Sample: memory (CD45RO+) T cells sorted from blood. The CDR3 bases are TGCGCCAGCAGCATCGGGACACAAAACACTGAAGCTTTCTTT. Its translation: CASSIGTQNTEAFF.